This entry lists 11 T cell receptor beta chains sequenced from one sample in a study of cytomegalovirus exposure and HLA in healthy donors. Profiling relied on immunoSEQ multiplex PCR, and the TCRdb table lists in-frame clones only, not all of them. The sample yields more than 95,000 clones, 86% seen once. Specimen: PBMCs. The receptors shown here come from a man aged 18-30 years in good health and CMV-seronegative.

The V call is TRBV15, the J call TRBJ2-1; the match to TRBD1 covers 11 bases. Per the germline V gene, CDR1 is LNHNV and CDR2 is YYDKDF (reference sequence). This CDR3 has 16 amino acids. Trimming at V came to 1 base and at J to 4 bases, leaving 3 bases not matched to a gene. For the CDR3, the DNA is TGTGCCACCAGCAGAGGAGGGACAGGGGGATACAATGAGCAGTTCTTC. Its protein product is CATSRGGTGGYNEQFF.

The V gene is TRBV9, the J gene TRBJ1-2; possible D gene TRBD1, 6 bases. The ends were cut back, 4 bases at V and 6 bases at J, with 10 bases in the middle. The germline V gene encodes CDR1 SGDLS and CDR2 YYNGEE. This CDR3 spans 12 amino acids. CDR3 DNA sequence: TGTGCCAGCAGCCCCAACAGGGATGGCTACACCTTC. This translates into CASSPNRDGYTF.

This sequence joins TRBV29-1 and TRBJ2-7; TRBD1 aligns across 7 bases. The V and J ends lost 6 bases and 3 bases, in that order; junction bases with no gene match: 8. The length of the CDR3 is 13 residues. The germline V gene encodes CDR1 SQVTM and CDR2 ANQGSEA. This CDR3 reads CSVSDRSFYEQYF. CDR3 nucleotide sequence: TGCAGCGTCTCGGACAGGTCTTTCTACGAGCAGTACTTC.

The chain is built from TRBV7-8 and TRBJ2-5, with TRBD1 matching over 8 bases. The CDR3 consists of 14 residues. V lost 8 bases, J lost 2 bases, and 7 bases stayed unmatched. Germline-derived CDR1 and CDR2 are SGHVS and FQNEAQ. DNA of the CDR3: TGTGCCAGCGGTCACGACAGGGGACAAGAGACCCAGTACTTC. This encodes CASGHDRGQETQYF.

This chain uses TRBV5-4 with TRBJ2-7; tentative D call: TRBD2 (5 bases). CDR3 length equals 15 residues. CDR1 SGHNT and CDR2 YYREEE come from the germline V gene (reference sequence). Trimming pared 4 bases from V and 4 bases from J, leaving 18 bases between. The CDR3 DNA is TGTGCCAGCAGCCCGAGGAGTGGACTCGGGTACGAGCAGTACTTC. Translation: CASSPRSGLGYEQYF.

The chain combines TRBV10-1 with TRBJ1-6; 7 bases align to TRBD1. The V and J ends lost 6 bases and 5 bases, in that order; junction bases with no gene match: 16. The CDR3 totals 18 residues. Germline V gene data show CDR1 as WNHNN and CDR2 as SYGVQD (reference sequence). The CDR3 is CASRSTIPRQGNNSPLHF. The CDR3 bases are TGCGCCAGCAGATCCACTATACCCCGACAGGGAAATAATTCACCCCTCCACTTT.

V and J are TRBV29-1 and TRBJ2-7; 12 bases are a match to TRBD1. The CDR3 contains 15 residues. Per the germline V gene, CDR1 is SQVTM and CDR2 is ANQGSEA. With 4 bases clipped from V and 3 bases from J, the junction kept 7 bases outside the gene matches. The CDR3 coding sequence is TGCAGCGTTGCGAGAAGGGACAGGGGGCACTACGAGCAGTACTTC. As protein: CSVARRDRGHYEQYF.

V and J are TRBV6-1 and TRBJ2-1, with TRBD1 matching over 9 bases. The CDR3 totals 15 residues. V was pared by 6 bases and J by 1 base, with 4 bases of the junction left unmatched. Germline loops: CDR1 MNHNS, CDR2 SASEGT. The CDR3 loop is CASRTQGASYNEQFF. The CDR3 DNA reads as TGTGCCAGCAGGACACAGGGGGCGTCCTACAATGAGCAGTTCTTC.

This rearrangement joins TRBV6-1 to TRBJ2-7; the match to TRBD1 covers 7 bases. Looked up from germline, CDR1 is MNHNS and CDR2 is SASEGT. There are 14 residues in the CDR3. The ends lost 5 bases at V and 10 bases at J; junction bases unmatched: 14. This chain's CDR3 is CASSFEGTAQRQYF. In nucleotides, the CDR3 is TGTGCCAGCAGTTTTGAGGGGACAGCGCAAAGACAGTACTTC.

V gene TRBV27 combines with J gene TRBJ1-3; D remains unclear. CDR1 is MNHEY, CDR2 SMNVEV, per germline (reference sequence). Trimming shortened V by 5 bases and J by 3 bases, and 17 bases separated the two germline ends. The CDR3 length is 16 residues. The DNA for the CDR3 is TGTGCCAGCAGTCTCAAACCCCCCGGACTTGGAAACACCATATATTTT. It codes for CASSLKPPGLGNTIYF.

The chain links TRBV10-2 to TRBJ2-7; possible D gene TRBD1, 6 bases. The CDR3 covers 16 residues. Germline V lookup: CDR1 WSHSY, CDR2 SAAADI. V was cut by 9 bases and J by 0 bases, with 21 bases left in between. CDR3 in DNA: TGCGCCAGATGGGGGACACTGGGCCCGAGCTCCTACGAGCAGTACTTC. Translating gives CARWGTLGPSSYEQYF.